The present T cell receptor beta chain was sequenced within a study of T cells in Graves' hyperthyroidism and ophthalmopathy. Pregnant or lactating patients were excluded, as were those with uncontrolled infection or other autoimmune disease. Based on clinical symptoms, serum thyroxine and TRAb, thyroid ultrasound and orbital computed tomography, diagnoses were reached. Overall study results and limits: Ophthalmopathy, as predicted by the model, came a median 6.5 months after the prediction. Also found in blood were most expanded thyroid clonotypes above 0.001.

CDR3 length: 14 residues. The V and J ends lost 11 bases and 7 bases, in that order; junction bases with no gene match: 13. Germline V gives CDR1 KGHDR, CDR2 SFDVKD. This clonotype was picked up a small number of times. Its antigen is still unknown. Amplification of TCR beta CDR3 regions was performed using RNA transcripts as template. When the TCR CDR3 underwent first-round RT-PCR, the HTBI primer set was used. TCRdb redid the calling of the multiplex PCR reads with MiXCR, one entry per CDR3 protein. The sample records over 650,000 distinct CDR3 sequences, over 40% being singletons. The V and J genes are TRBV24-1 and TRBJ1-2, with 9 bases fitting TRBD1. Sequencing input: peripheral blood or thyroid tissue (not recorded which). The source is an adult man with Graves' disease, either hyperthyroidism or ophthalmopathy (not recorded which). The CDR3 DNA is TGTGCCAGCAGCCAATCGGGACAGGGCTCTGGCTACACCTTC. Its translation is CASSQSGQGSGYTF.